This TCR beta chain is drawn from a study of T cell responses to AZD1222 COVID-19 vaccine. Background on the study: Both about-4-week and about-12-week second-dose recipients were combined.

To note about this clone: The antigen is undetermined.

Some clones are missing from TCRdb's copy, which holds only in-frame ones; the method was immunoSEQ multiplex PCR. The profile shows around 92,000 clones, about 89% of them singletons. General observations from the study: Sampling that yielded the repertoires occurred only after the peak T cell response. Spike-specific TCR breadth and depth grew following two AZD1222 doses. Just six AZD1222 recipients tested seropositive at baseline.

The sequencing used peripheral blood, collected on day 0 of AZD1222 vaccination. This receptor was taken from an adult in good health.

The DNA of the CDR3 is TGCAGCGTTGTTTCCGCAGATACGCAGTATTTT. This translates into CSVVSADTQYF. The chain combines TRBV29-1 with TRBJ2-3; D remains unclear. V was trimmed by 4 bases and J by 4 bases, leaving 6 bases between them. The CDR3 spans 11 residues. Germline assignment: CDR1 SQVTM and CDR2 ANQGSEA.